Listed below are T cell receptor beta chains from one sample, sequenced in a study of STAT5B mutations in CD4+ large granular lymphocyte leukemia. Profiled with immunoSEQ multiplex PCR; TCRdb holds only in-frame clones, not every one. The sample contains about 50,000 clones, around 81% of which appear only once. Sequences were obtained from CD4+ T cells from blood buffy coats. These receptors all come from a human donor in good health. Both conserved end residues are part of each CDR3. D genes are given only for firm matches. Not every row has a clone size; where given, it reads once, few, many or a size class.

TRBJ1-1 TRBV7-7 . . CASSLLGSNTEAFF TGTGCCAGCAGTTTACTTGGGTCGAACACTGAAGCTTTCTTT
TRBJ2-5 TRBV4-2 . . CASSQERFQETQYF TGTGCCAGCAGCCAGGAGAGATTCCAAGAGACCCAGTACTTC
TRBJ2-7 TRBV29-1 once . CSVEGGAVVGQYEQYF TGCAGCGTTGAAGGGGGGGCGGTTGTCGGGCAGTACGAGCAGTACTTC
TRBJ1-3 TRBV5-1 . TRBD1 CASSLAGQGNTIYF TGCGCCAGCAGCTTGGCGGGACAGGGAAACACCATATATTTT
TRBJ1-6 TRBV30 . . CAWIRGGSYNSPLHF TGTGCCTGGATCAGGGGAGGCTCCTATAATTCACCCCTCCACTTT
TRBJ1-1 TRBV7-6 . . CASSLQLNTEAFF TGTGCCAGCAGCTTACAGCTGAACACTGAAGCTTTCTTT
TRBJ2-7 TRBV29-1 . TRBD1 CSVVRTGGYEQYF TGCAGCGTTGTCCGGACAGGGGGCTACGAGCAGTACTTC
TRBJ2-1 TRBV7-2 . . CASSPPRPYNEQFF TGTGCCAGCAGCCCTCCCCGGCCTTACAATGAGCAGTTCTTC
TRBJ2-4 TRBV6-4 . . CASSDCRLAKNIQYF TGTGCCAGCAGTGACTGCCGGCTAGCCAAAAACATTCAGTACTTC
TRBJ1-5 TRBV30 . . CAWSVPQGWNQPQHF TGTGCCTGGAGTGTACCCCAGGGGTGGAATCAGCCCCAGCATTTT
TRBJ2-6 TRBV5-6 . . CASSLRGGAGANVLTF TGTGCCAGCAGCTTAAGGGGGGGAGCTGGGGCCAACGTCCTGACTTTC